Listed here are 5 T cell receptor beta chains from one sample, sequenced in a study of T cells in Graves' hyperthyroidism and ophthalmopathy. RNA transcripts gave rise to amplified TCR beta CDR3 regions. Primed by the HTBI set, a first-round RT-PCR was run on the TCR CDR3. TCRdb processed the multiplex PCR reads anew with MiXCR; each CDR3 protein has one entry. This sample has roughly 290,000 distinct CDR3 sequences, with roughly 15% found just once. The sequenced sample was blood. These receptors were taken from a woman under 40 with Graves' hyperthyroidism that later progressed to Graves' ophthalmopathy.

The chain has TRBV7-9 and TRBJ2-3; D not certain. CDR3 size: 16 residues. Trimming stripped 5 bases from V and 2 bases from J, with 17 bases between. Germline assignment: CDR1 SEHNR and CDR2 FQNEAQ (reference sequence). The CDR3 is CASSPESSPATDTQYF. CDR3 coding DNA: TGTGCCAGCAGCCCCGAGTCCTCTCCGGCCACAGATACGCAGTATTTT.

This clonotype was counted at least ten times. The chain combines TRBV2 with TRBJ2-7; 9 nucleotides line up with TRBD1. Germline values: CDR1 SNHLY, CDR2 FYNNEI. Unmatched junction bases numbered 3, after V lost 6 bases and J lost 6 bases. The CDR3 length is 12 residues. The CDR3: CASSGDRAEQYF. CDR3 DNA sequence: TGTGCCAGCAGCGGGGACAGGGCCGAGCAGTACTTC.

The chain carries TRBV7-2 and TRBJ2-7; D is possibly TRBD2 (5 bases). Germline CDR1 and CDR2: SGHTA and FQGNSA. The CDR3 is made up of 16 amino acids. Between the trimmed V and J ends, which lost 0 bases and 4 bases, there was a span of 16 bases. In DNA form, the CDR3 reads TGTGCCAGCAGCTTAGCGTCGCCCAGCGGCCCTTACGAGCAGTACTTC. Its protein is CASSLASPSGPYEQYF.

This clonotype was seen repeatedly, ten times or more. The chain employs TRBV18 and TRBJ2-5; D is ambiguous. CDR3 size: 11 residues. The V and J ends lost 8 bases and 5 bases respectively, with 9 bases between them. Germline CDR1 reads KGHSH; CDR2 reads LQKENI. CDR3 DNA sequence: TGTGCCAGCGCGTTAAGGGAGACCCAGTACTTC. It yields the protein CASALRETQYF.

This clonotype was counted ten times or more. The chain recombines TRBV7-9 with TRBJ2-5; 9 bases match TRBD1. CDR1 is SEHNR and CDR2 is FQNEAQ in the germline V gene (reference sequence). This CDR3 is built from 16 residues. The trim removed 3 bases at V and 5 bases at J, leaving 10 bases unmatched. The CDR3 DNA sequence: TGTGCCAGCAGCTTCCCGGGACAGGGAGATGCGGAGACCCAGTACTTC. Amino acids: CASSFPGQGDAETQYF. Full variable domain (remainder filled in from reference TRBV7-9 and TRBJ2-5): DTGVSQNPRHKITKRGQNVTFRCDPISEHNRLYWYRQTLGQGPEFLTYFQNEAQLEKSRLLSDRFSAERPKGSFSTLEIQRTEQGDSAMYLCASSFPGQGDAETQYFGPGTRLLVL.